This TCR beta chain emerged from a study of CD8 T cells in Susac syndrome. RNA, at about 0.5 to 1 ug, was reverse transcribed with random hexamers. From the immunoSEQ multiplex PCR reads, TCRdb called clonotypes with MiXCR, one entry per CDR3 protein. Counted here are about 75,000 distinct CDR3 sequences, roughly 94% occurring once; the ten biggest clones make up about 0.47%. This clonotype showed up just once. Germline V gene sequence: CDR1 SGHRS, CDR2 YFSETQ. The CDR3 loop spans 11 amino acids. V shed 6 bases and J shed 8 bases, with 11 bases lying between them. TEMRA cells were FACS-enriched, and CD8+ and CD4+ T cells were isolated negatively.

The sequence derives from a human donor with Susac syndrome. The gene calls are TRBV5-1 and TRBJ1-1; possible D gene TRBD1, 5 bases. The specimen sequenced was CD8+ T cells from PBMCs. CDR3 coding DNA: TGCGCCAGCATGTTTGGGGGAGAAGCTTTCTTT. Amino acid sequence: CASMFGGEAFF.